Presented here are 32 T cell receptor beta chains from one specimen sequenced in a study of blood T cell repertoires in COVID-19. TCRdb's table, derived via immunoSEQ multiplex PCR, lists solely in-frame clones and lacks some. The data show roughly 250,000 clones, around 90% seen once. Sequencing input: PBMCs or T cells enriched from blood (not recorded which). Source of these receptors: a woman in her thirties or forties with acute COVID-19.

The chain links TRBV30 to TRBJ2-1; 8 positions match TRBD1. The CDR3 runs 13 residues. V was clipped by 5 bases and J by 7 bases; unmatched bases: 7. CDR1 and CDR2 from the germline V gene are GTSNPN and SVGIG (reference sequence). In DNA form, the CDR3 reads TGTGCCTGGGGACAGGGTTCTAGGAATGAGCAGTTCTTC. As protein: CAWGQGSRNEQFF.

This chain joins TRBV4-3 and TRBJ2-7; 7 positions match TRBD2. Germline V CDR1 and CDR2: LGHNA, YSLEER. The CDR3 loop spans 15 amino acids. Trimming removed 3 bases from V and 2 bases from J; junction bases left unmatched: 7. This CDR3 is CASSHLAEPTYEQYF. CDR3 coding DNA: TGCGCCAGCAGCCACCTAGCGGAGCCGACCTACGAGCAGTACTTC.

V gene TRBV19 combines with J gene TRBJ2-1; 7 bases map to TRBD2. The CDR3 has 16 residues. Trimming removed 6 bases from V and 2 bases from J; junction bases left unmatched: 10. CDR1 LNHDA and CDR2 SQIVND come from the germline V gene (reference sequence). CDR3 coding DNA: TGTGCCAGTAGAATTAATAAAGCGGGGCCCTACAATGAGCAGTTCTTC. This translates into CASRINKAGPYNEQFF.

The chain links TRBV14 to TRBJ2-1, with TRBD1 matching over 7 bases. The CDR3 length is 13 residues. Trimming took 3 bases from V and 7 from J; bases not matched to a gene: 3. Germline assignment: CDR1 SGHDN and CDR2 FVKESK. CDR3 in amino acids: CASSHSGGNEQFF. CDR3 in DNA: TGTGCCAGCAGCCACTCAGGGGGAAATGAGCAGTTCTTC.

This chain uses TRBV7-9 with TRBJ1-2; D possibly corresponds to TRBD1 (5 bases). This CDR3 contains 15 residues. Trimming removed 4 bases at V and 5 bases at J, with 17 bases between. Germline V CDR1 and CDR2: SEHNR, FQNEAQ (reference sequence). The CDR3 DNA follows: TGTGCCAGCAGCTCGAGTGGGGGGGTTTCTTATGGCTACACCTTC. This codes for CASSSSGGVSYGYTF.

This clone was seen a handful of times. The V gene is TRBV7-8, the J gene TRBJ1-1; tentatively, D is TRBD1 (5 bases). The CDR3 sequence is 13 residues long. V lost 0 bases and J 11 bases, leaving 13 bases between the germline ends. Per the germline V gene, CDR1 is SGHVS and CDR2 is FQNEAQ. This chain's CDR3 is CASSLAAGGGAFF. The CDR3, as DNA: TGTGCCAGCAGCTTAGCTGCGGGGGGGGGTGCTTTCTTT.

The rearrangement uses TRBV2 and TRBJ1-2, with 9 bases aligning to TRBD1. With V trimmed by 9 bases and J by 2 bases, 4 bases remained unmatched. Germline assignment: CDR1 SNHLY and CDR2 FYNNEI. The CDR3 runs 13 residues. The DNA for the CDR3 is TGTGCCAGTTTACAGGGGGCGAACTATGGCTACACCTTC. Protein sequence: CASLQGANYGYTF.

V is TRBV3-1 (or the pseudogene TRBV3-2) and J is TRBJ1-2; no reliable D call. The V gene lost 2 bases and the J gene lost 5 bases, with 9 bases spanning the gap. Germline CDR1 LGHDT, CDR2 YNNKEL (reference sequence). The CDR3 totals 13 residues. CDR3 coding DNA: TGTGCCAGCAGCCAATACAGATCGTATGGCTACACCTTC. It translates to CASSQYRSYGYTF.

This rearrangement joins TRBV7-2 to TRBJ1-2; D unclear. Germline-derived CDR1 and CDR2 are SGHTA and FQGNSA. The CDR3 totals 13 residues. Trimming removed 5 bases at V and 4 bases at J, with 11 bases between. CDR3 amino acids: CASSKDISYGYTF. CDR3 coding DNA: TGTGCCAGCAGCAAAGACATTTCCTATGGCTACACCTTC.

This clone was seen ten or more times. The chain links TRBV11-3 to TRBJ2-3; D might be TRBD1 (6 bases). This CDR3 has 12 residues. Trimming left V 5 bases short and J 4 bases short, with 7 bases between. Germline V gene lookup returns CDR1 SGHNT and CDR2 YENEEA. CDR3 coding DNA: TGTGCCAGCAGCGGACAGCCAGATACGCAGTATTTT. The encoded protein is CASSGQPDTQYF.

The DNA of the CDR3 is TGTGCCACCAGTGATTTAGGGGCAAGGGAGCTGTTTTTT. Protein sequence: CATSDLGARELFF. The chain joins TRBV24-1 to TRBJ2-2; a weak D match, TRBD1 (5 bases). The V end lost 1 base, the J end lost 9 bases, and 8 bases lay between the germline ends. Germline CDR1 is KGHDR and CDR2 is SFDVKD. This CDR3 has 13 residues.

The V call is TRBV6-4, the J call TRBJ1-5; 7 positions agree with TRBD1. Germline CDR1 is MRHNA and CDR2 is SNTAGT. J lost 2 bases, V lost 2 bases, and 18 bases had no gene match. The CDR3 runs 20 residues. For the CDR3, the DNA is TGTGCCAGCAGTGACGTTTGGACCAACGACAGGGAGACCCGCAATCAGCCCCAGCATTTT. Translating gives CASSDVWTNDRETRNQPQHF.

The chain links TRBV19 to TRBJ2-7; TRBD1 matches at 9 bases. From germline, CDR1 is LNHDA and CDR2 SQIVND (reference sequence). The length of the CDR3 is 14 residues. The V gene end was trimmed by 5 bases and the J gene end by 5 bases; junction bases not matched to a gene: 7. The CDR3 DNA follows: TGTGCCAGTAGTCCCGGGACAGGGCTGAACGAGCAGTACTTC. Translation: CASSPGTGLNEQYF.

The V and J genes are TRBV29-1 and TRBJ1-2; maybe TRBD1 (5 bases). The CDR3 is 13 residues long. The germline V gene encodes CDR1 SQVTM and CDR2 ANQGSEA. Trimming stripped 7 bases from V and 4 bases from J, with 16 bases between. The CDR3 DNA follows: TGCAGCGCAAGCGGGTTAGGGGCCTATGGCTACACCTTC. Protein sequence: CSASGLGAYGYTF.

Comments on this clone: Mismatch with germline at one junction end may stem from a read error. V gene TRBV4-2 combines with J gene TRBJ1-1; 7 nucleotides align to TRBD1. CDR1 is LGHNA and CDR2 is YNFKEQ in the germline V gene. The CDR3 is made up of 13 amino acids. The CDR3 DNA sequence: TGTGCCAGCAGCCAAGAAACCAGACAGGGCTCGAACTTT. It codes for CASSQETRQGSNF.

This chain joins TRBV5-4 and TRBJ2-3, with unresolved D. The germline V gene encodes CDR1 SGHNT and CDR2 YYREEE (reference sequence). Trimming cost V 0 bases and J 1 base, with 15 bases left between them. There are 17 residues in the CDR3. CDR3 DNA sequence: TGTGCCAGCAGCTTGGGAGGCCGACCATCTGGCACAGATACGCAGTATTTT. This sequence encodes CASSLGGRPSGTDTQYF.

V is TRBV5-4 and J is TRBJ2-3; D may be TRBD1 (6 bases). Germline CDR1 and CDR2: SGHNT and YYREEE (reference sequence). Trimming removed 1 base from V and 6 bases from J, with 12 bases in between. The CDR3 has 14 amino acids. CDR3 nucleotide sequence: TGTGCCAGCAGCTTGTCGGGCCAGGGGGATACGCAGTATTTT. This sequence encodes CASSLSGQGDTQYF.

The chain recombines TRBV25-1 with TRBJ1-6; 8 nucleotides line up with TRBD1. V lost 4 bases, J lost 7 bases, and 12 bases stayed unmatched. Germline assignment: CDR1 MGHDK and CDR2 SYGVNS. This CDR3 region has 17 residues. CDR3 coding DNA: TGTGCCAGCAGTGGATATCCCGGGACAGGTGACAATTCACCCCTCCACTTT. Its translation is CASSGYPGTGDNSPLHF.

This chain uses TRBV11-1 with TRBJ1-1; 8 bases fit TRBD1. The CDR3 is made up of 15 amino acids. The V segment lost 4 bases and the J segment 1 base; nucleotides outside the gene matches: 5. Germline CDR1 is SGHAT and CDR2 is FQDESV (reference sequence). As DNA, the CDR3 is TGTGCCAGCAGCTCGCGAGGGACAGGGAACACTGAAGCTTTCTTT. Protein: CASSSRGTGNTEAFF.

By share, this clone ranks as medium-sized (0.01 to 0.1%). The CDR3 nucleotides are TGTGCCAGCAGCCCACGGACTAGTTTCGCCGGGGAGCTGTTTTTT. This gives the protein CASSPRTSFAGELFF. This chain uses TRBV7-9 with TRBJ2-2; 7 bases match TRBD2. The germline V gene has CDR1 SEHNR and CDR2 FQNEAQ (reference sequence). Losses at the gene ends were 5 bases for V and 6 bases for J; bases not matched to a gene: 9. CDR3 length equals 15 residues.

This clone was detected once. The chain combines TRBV4-1 with TRBJ1-4, with 7 bases identical to TRBD1. The germline CDR1 and CDR2 sequences are MGHRA and YSYEKL. CDR3 length equals 15 residues. V lost 4 bases to trimming and J lost 4 bases; unmatched junction nucleotides: 6. CDR3 nucleotide sequence: TGCGCCAGCAGCCGCCAGGGACAGATTAATGAAAAACTGTTTTTT. Translating it yields CASSRQGQINEKLFF.

Notes on this clone: Other DNA sequences in this sample translate to the same CDR3. The rearrangement joins TRBV20-1 to TRBJ2-1; 7 nucleotides agree with TRBD2. Per germline, CDR1 DFQATT and CDR2 SNEGSKA (reference sequence). V shed 1 base, J shed 10 bases, and the junction held 1 base outside the gene matches. The CDR3 loop spans 11 amino acids. The chain's CDR3 is CSARGSGEQFF. In DNA, the CDR3 is TGCAGTGCTAGAGGTAGCGGGGAGCAGTTCTTC.

This chain uses TRBV9 with TRBJ1-3; 8 bases are a match to TRBD1. CDR1 is SGDLS, CDR2 YYNGEE, per germline. The CDR3 extends over 18 amino acids. The J segment lost 3 bases and the V segment lost 4 bases, leaving 15 bases of the junction unmatched. Written as DNA, the CDR3 is TGTGCCAGCAGCACGGGACAGGAATATCGGGTTGTTGGAAACACCATATATTTT. Amino acid sequence: CASSTGQEYRVVGNTIYF.

The chain carries TRBV28 and TRBJ1-2; 8 bases align to TRBD1. The V and J ends lost 1 base and 12 bases, in that order; junction bases with no gene match: 10. The CDR3 runs to 14 residues. The germline gives CDR1 MDHEN, CDR2 SYDVKM. CDR3 sequence reads: CASSLYSRQGSNTF. The CDR3 nucleotides read TGTGCCAGCAGTTTATACTCGAGACAGGGGTCGAACACCTTC.

This chain uses TRBV28 with TRBJ1-2; D is undetermined. The V gene's germline CDR1 is MDHEN and CDR2 SYDVKM. The length of the CDR3 is 13 residues. The V end lost 4 bases, the J end lost 2 bases, and 8 bases lay between the germline ends. CDR3 region: CASSSQLNYGYTF. Written as DNA, the CDR3 is TGTGCCAGCAGTTCCCAACTGAACTATGGCTACACCTTC.

The CDR3 here is CASTGGYEQYF. CDR3 in DNA: TGTGCCAGTACAGGGGGCTACGAGCAGTACTTC. The chain links TRBV6-5 to TRBJ2-7; 8 bases agree with TRBD1. V dropped 9 bases and J dropped 3; count of bases not matched to a gene: 1. The germline V gene encodes CDR1 MNHEY and CDR2 SVGAGI. CDR3 size: 11 residues.

V is TRBV27 and J is TRBJ1-6; 7 bases match TRBD1. Trimming at V came to 4 bases and at J to 10 bases, leaving 7 bases not matched to a gene. CDR3 length: 14 residues. The germline V gene has CDR1 MNHEY and CDR2 SMNVEV (reference sequence). In nucleotides, the CDR3 is TGTGCCAGCAGTTCGACAGGGAAAGGGTCACCCCTCCACTTT. This codes for CASSSTGKGSPLHF.

J is TRBJ1-6 and V is TRBV6-5; tentative D call: TRBD1 (6 bases). Germline V CDR1 and CDR2: MNHEY, SVGAGI. The ends were cut back, 8 bases at V and 5 bases at J, with 13 bases in the middle. CDR3 length: 14 residues. CDR3 sequence reads: CASGADRNNSPLHF. The CDR3 DNA reads TGTGCCAGCGGGGCGGACAGAAATAATTCACCCCTCCACTTT.

The rearrangement links TRBV7-9 to TRBJ1-6; perhaps TRBD1 as D (6 bases). The germline V gene has CDR1 SEHNR and CDR2 FQNEAQ (reference sequence). V was clipped by 5 bases and J by 7 bases, with 12 bases between them. The CDR3 has 14 residues. The CDR3 here is CASSTTGYNSPLHF. The CDR3 bases are TGTGCCAGCAGCACGACAGGCTACAATTCACCCCTCCACTTT.

The rearrangement links TRBV7-2 to TRBJ2-7, with TRBD2 matching 12 bases. From germline, CDR1 is SGHTA and CDR2 FQGNSA. The length of the CDR3 is 14 residues. The V segment lost 1 base and the J segment 12 bases; nucleotides outside the gene matches: 7. The CDR3 protein is CASSLGPSGRASYF. The CDR3 DNA reads as TGTGCCAGCAGCTTAGGACCTAGCGGGAGGGCCTCGTACTTC.

A single count supports this clone. The genes are TRBV7-9 and TRBJ2-5, with D perhaps matching TRBD1 (6 bases). CDR3 size: 14 residues. The germline CDR1 and CDR2 sequences are SEHNR and FQNEAQ (reference sequence). The ends were cut back, 6 bases at V and 4 bases at J, with 15 bases in the middle. The CDR3 nucleotides read TGTGCCAGCAGTTATACAGGGTTTCGAGAGACCCAGTACTTC. This sequence encodes CASSYTGFRETQYF. The complete variable domain, with remaining parts taken from reference TRBV7-9 and TRBJ2-5, reads DTGVSQNPRHKITKRGQNVTFRCDPISEHNRLYWYRQTLGQGPEFLTYFQNEAQLEKSRLLSDRFSAERPKGSFSTLEIQRTEQGDSAMYLCASSYTGFRETQYFGPGTRLLVL.

This chain links TRBV18 with TRBJ1-5, with D unclear. The CDR3 runs 14 residues. The V end lost 6 bases, the J end lost 0 bases, and 9 bases lay between the germline ends. CDR1 KGHSH and CDR2 LQKENI come from the germline V gene. CDR3 protein: CASSPEISNQPQHF. CDR3 bases: TGTGCCAGCTCTCCAGAGATTAGCAATCAGCCCCAGCATTTT. Together with reference TRBV18 and TRBJ1-5, the CDR3 gives the full variable domain: NAGVMQNPRHLVRRRGQEARLRCSPMKGHSHVYWYRQLPEEGLKFMVYLQKENIIDESGMPKERFSAEFPKEGPSILRIQQVVRGDSAAYFCASSPEISNQPQHFGDGTRLSIL.